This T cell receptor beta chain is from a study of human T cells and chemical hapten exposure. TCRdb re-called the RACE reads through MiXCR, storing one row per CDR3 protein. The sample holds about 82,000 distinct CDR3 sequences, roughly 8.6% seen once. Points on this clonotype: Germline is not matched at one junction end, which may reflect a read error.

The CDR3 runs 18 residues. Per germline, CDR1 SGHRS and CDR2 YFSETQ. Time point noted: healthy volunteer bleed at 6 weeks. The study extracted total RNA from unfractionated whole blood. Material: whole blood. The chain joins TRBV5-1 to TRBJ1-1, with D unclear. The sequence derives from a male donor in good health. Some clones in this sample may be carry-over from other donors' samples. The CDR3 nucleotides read TGCGCCGGCAGCTCACAACCTCAGACTAAGTTCGTGAACACTGAAGCTTTCTTT. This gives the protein CAGSSQPQTKFVNTEAFF. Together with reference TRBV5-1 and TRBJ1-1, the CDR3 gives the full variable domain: KAGVTQTPRYLIKTRGQQVTLSCSPISGHRSVSWYQQTPGQGLQFLFEYFSETQRNKGNFPGRFSGRQFSNSRSEMNVSTLELGDSALYLCAGSSQPQTKFVNTEAFFGQGTRLTVV.